This TCR beta chain was sequenced in a study of T cell changes during pregnancy in multiple sclerosis (dated by TCRdb to the late 2010s). At the level of the whole study: The study looked at changes in the T cell repertoire across pregnancy in women with multiple sclerosis.

In the case of this clone: No antigen is known for it. Base-call qualities are not available, and no considerably larger clone is one nucleotide away.

From its cysteine to its phenylalanine, the CDR3 spans 18 amino acids. The retained sequence is limited to the CDR3, 54 bases, with the frame set at the first base. As encoded in the germline V gene, CDR1 is SGHDT while CDR2 is YYEEEE. The V end gives up 4 bases and the J end 2 bases, leaving 16 bases in the junction not matched to a gene. Library construction relied on the immunoSEQ multiplex PCR assay. TCRdb's version of the immuneACCESS table is confined to in-frame rearrangements and falls short of the full clone set. An unresolved V gene accounts for under half of the shortfall where checked; the remainder is of unknown origin. For this sample there are 69,000 or so clones; roughly 90% appear just once. Jointly, the top ten make up roughly 0.29% of the sample.

The origin of this receptor is a female donor in good health, enrolled as a control in a pregnancy study. Sequences were derived from CD4+ T cells from peripheral blood mononuclear cells, sampled in the third trimester of pregnancy. The chain was built from TRBV5-6 and TRBJ1-2, with 8 middle bases fitting TRBD1. The CDR3 protein sequence reads: CASSGGRTGRDSNYGYTF. The DNA is as follows: TGTGCCAGCAGCGGGGGCCGGACAGGGAGGGACAGCAACTATGGCTACACCTTC. With all but the CDR3 taken from the reference TRBV5-6 and TRBJ1-2 genes, the full variable domain is: DAGVTQSPTHLIKTRGQQVTLRCSPKSGHDTVSWYQQALGQGPQFIFQYYEEEERQRGNFPDRFSGHQFPNYSSELNVNALLLGDSALYLCASSGGRTGRDSNYGYTFGSGTRLTVV.